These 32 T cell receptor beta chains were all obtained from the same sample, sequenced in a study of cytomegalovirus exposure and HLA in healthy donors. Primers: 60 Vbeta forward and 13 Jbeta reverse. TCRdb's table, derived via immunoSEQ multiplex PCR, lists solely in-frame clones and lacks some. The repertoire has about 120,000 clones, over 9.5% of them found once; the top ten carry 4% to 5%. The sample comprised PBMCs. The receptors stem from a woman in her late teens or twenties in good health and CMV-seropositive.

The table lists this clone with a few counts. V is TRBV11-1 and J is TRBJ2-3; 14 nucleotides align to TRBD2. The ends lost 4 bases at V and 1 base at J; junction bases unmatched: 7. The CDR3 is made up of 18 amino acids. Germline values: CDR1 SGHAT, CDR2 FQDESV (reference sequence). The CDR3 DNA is TGTGCCAGCAGCTGGACTAGCGGGAGGAGGTTGGGCACAGATACGCAGTATTTT. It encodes CASSWTSGRRLGTDTQYF.

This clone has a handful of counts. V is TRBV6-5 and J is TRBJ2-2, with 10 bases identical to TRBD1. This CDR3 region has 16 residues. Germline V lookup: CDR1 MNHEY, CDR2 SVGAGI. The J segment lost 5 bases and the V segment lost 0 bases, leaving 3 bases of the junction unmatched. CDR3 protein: CASSYSWTGGTGELFF. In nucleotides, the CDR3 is TGTGCCAGCAGTTACTCTTGGACAGGGGGAACCGGGGAGCTGTTTTTT.

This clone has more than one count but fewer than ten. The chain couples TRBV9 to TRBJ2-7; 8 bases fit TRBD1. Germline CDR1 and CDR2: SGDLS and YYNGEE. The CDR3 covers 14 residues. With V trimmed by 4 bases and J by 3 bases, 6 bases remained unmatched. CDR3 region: CASSPGTGSYEQYF. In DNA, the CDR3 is TGTGCCAGCAGCCCAGGGACAGGCAGCTACGAGCAGTACTTC.

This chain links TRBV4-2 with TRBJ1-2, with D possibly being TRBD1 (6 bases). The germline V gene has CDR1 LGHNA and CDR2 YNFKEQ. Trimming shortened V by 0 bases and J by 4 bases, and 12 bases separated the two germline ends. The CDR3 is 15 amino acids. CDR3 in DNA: TGTGCCAGCAGCCAAGAATTTGGACAGCTCTATGGCTACACCTTC. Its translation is CASSQEFGQLYGYTF.

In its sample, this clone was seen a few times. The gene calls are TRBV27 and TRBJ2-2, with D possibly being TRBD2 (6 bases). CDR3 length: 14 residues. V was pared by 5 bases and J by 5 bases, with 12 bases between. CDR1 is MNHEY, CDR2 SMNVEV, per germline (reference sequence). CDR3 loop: CASSPFGGTGELFF. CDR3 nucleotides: TGTGCCAGCAGTCCTTTCGGGGGAACCGGGGAGCTGTTTTTT.

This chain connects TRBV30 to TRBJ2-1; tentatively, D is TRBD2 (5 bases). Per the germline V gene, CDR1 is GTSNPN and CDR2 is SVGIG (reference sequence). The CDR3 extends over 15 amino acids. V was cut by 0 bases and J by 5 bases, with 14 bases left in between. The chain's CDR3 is CAWSVGVARNNEQFF. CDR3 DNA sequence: TGTGCCTGGAGTGTAGGAGTAGCGAGAAACAATGAGCAGTTCTTC.

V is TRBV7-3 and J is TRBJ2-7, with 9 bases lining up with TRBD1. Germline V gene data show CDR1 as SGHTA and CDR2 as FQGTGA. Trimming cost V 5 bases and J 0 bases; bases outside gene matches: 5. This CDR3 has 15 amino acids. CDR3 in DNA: TGTGCCAGCAGCCCACGGACAGGGGACTCCTACGAGCAGTACTTC. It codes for CASSPRTGDSYEQYF.

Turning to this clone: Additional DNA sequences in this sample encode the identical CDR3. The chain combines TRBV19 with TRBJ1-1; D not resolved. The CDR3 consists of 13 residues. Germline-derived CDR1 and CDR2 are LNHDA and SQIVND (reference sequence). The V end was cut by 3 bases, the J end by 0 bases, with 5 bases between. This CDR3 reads CASSISVNTEAFF. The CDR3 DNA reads TGTGCCAGTAGTATTTCGGTGAACACTGAAGCTTTCTTT.

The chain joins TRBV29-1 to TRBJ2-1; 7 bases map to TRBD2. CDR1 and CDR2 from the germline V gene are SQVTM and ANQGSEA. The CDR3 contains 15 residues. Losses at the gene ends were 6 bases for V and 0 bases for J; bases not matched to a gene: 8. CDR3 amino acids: CSVGEGQSSYNEQFF. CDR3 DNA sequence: TGCAGCGTGGGGGAGGGGCAAAGCTCCTACAATGAGCAGTTCTTC.

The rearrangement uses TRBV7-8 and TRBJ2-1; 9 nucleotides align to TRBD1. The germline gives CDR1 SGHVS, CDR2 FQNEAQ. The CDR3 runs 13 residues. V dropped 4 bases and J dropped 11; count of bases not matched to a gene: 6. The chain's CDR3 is CASSSRGTGKQFF. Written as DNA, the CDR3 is TGTGCCAGCAGCTCTCGAGGGACAGGGAAGCAGTTCTTC.

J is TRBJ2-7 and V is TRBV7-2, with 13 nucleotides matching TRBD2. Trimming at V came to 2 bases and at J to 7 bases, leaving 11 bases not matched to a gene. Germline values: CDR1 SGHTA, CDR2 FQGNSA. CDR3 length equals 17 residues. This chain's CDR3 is CASSLSGTSGALGEQYF. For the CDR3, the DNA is TGTGCCAGCAGCTTAAGTGGGACTAGCGGGGCCTTAGGAGAGCAGTACTTC. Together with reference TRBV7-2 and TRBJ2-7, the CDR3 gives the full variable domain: GAGVSQSPSNKVTEKGKDVELRCDPISGHTALYWYRQSLGQGLEFLIYFQGNSAPDKSGLPSDRFSAERTGGSVSTLTIQRTQQEDSAVYLCASSLSGTSGALGEQYFGPGTRLTVT.

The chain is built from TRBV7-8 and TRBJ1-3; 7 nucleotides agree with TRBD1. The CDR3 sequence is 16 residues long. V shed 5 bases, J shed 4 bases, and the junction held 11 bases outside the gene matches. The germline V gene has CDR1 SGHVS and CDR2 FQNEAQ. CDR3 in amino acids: CASSPPDRVAGNTIYF. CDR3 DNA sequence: TGTGCCAGCAGCCCCCCCGACAGGGTAGCCGGAAACACCATATATTTT.

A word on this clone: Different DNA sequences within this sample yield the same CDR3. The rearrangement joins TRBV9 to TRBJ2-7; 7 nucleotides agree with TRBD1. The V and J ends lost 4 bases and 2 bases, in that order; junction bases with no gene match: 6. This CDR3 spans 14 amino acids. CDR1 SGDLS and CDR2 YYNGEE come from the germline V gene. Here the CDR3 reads CASSTTDRPYEQYF. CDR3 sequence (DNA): TGTGCCAGCAGCACAACGGACAGGCCCTACGAGCAGTACTTC.

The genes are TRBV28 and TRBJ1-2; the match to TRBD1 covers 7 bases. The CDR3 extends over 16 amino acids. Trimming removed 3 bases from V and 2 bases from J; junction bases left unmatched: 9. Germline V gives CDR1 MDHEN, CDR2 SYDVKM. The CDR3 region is CASSFVAGQSNYGYTF. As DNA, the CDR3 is TGTGCCAGCAGTTTTGTGGCGGGACAGAGCAACTATGGCTACACCTTC.

The CDR3 here is CASSATESGNQPQHF. As DNA, the CDR3 is TGTGCCAGCAGTGCCACAGAGAGTGGCAATCAGCCCCAGCATTTT. The genes are TRBV2 and TRBJ1-5, with unresolved D. The CDR3 is made up of 15 amino acids. Trimming shortened V by 4 bases and J by 2 bases, and 12 bases separated the two germline ends. Germline lookup yields CDR1 SNHLY and CDR2 FYNNEI.

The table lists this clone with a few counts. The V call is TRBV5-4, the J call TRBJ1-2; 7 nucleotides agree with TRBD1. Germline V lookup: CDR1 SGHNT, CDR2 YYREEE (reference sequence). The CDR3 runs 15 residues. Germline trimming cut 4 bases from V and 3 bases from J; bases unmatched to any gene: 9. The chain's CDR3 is CASSPPGQTYYGYTF. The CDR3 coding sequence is TGTGCCAGCAGCCCTCCGGGACAGACTTACTATGGCTACACCTTC.

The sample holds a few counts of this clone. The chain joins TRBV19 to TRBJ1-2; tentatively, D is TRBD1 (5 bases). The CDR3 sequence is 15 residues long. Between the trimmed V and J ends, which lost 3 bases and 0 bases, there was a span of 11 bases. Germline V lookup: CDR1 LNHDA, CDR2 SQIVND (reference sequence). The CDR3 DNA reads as TGTGCCAGTAGTATCTTGACAGCAGCTAACTATGGCTACACCTTC. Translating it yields CASSILTAANYGYTF.

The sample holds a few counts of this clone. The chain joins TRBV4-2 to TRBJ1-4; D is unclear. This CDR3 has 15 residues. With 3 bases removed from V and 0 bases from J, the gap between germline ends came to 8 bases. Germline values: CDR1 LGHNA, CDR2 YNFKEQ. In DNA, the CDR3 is TGTGCCAGCAGCCAGGGAGGCTCAACTAATGAAAAACTGTTTTTT. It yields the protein CASSQGGSTNEKLFF.

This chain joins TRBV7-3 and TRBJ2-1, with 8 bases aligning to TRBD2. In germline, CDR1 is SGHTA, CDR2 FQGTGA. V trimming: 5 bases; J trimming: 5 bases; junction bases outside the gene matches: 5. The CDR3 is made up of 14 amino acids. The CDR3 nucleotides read TGTGCCAGCAGCCCTGGACTAGCTCACAATGAGCAGTTCTTC. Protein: CASSPGLAHNEQFF.

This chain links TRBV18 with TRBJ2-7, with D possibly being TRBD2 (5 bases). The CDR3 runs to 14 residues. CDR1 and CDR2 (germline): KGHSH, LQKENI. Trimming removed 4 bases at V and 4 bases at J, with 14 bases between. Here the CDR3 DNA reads TGTGCCAGCTCACGAGCGGCCCAGACTTACGAGCAGTACTTC. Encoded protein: CASSRAAQTYEQYF.

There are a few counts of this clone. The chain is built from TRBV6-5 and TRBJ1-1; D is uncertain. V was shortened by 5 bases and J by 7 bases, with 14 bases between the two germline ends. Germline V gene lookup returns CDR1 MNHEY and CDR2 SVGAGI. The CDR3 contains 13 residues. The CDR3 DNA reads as TGTGCCAGCAGTGGGTCGGGGAAGGGTGAAGCTTTCTTT. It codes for CASSGSGKGEAFF.

The CDR3 region has the DNA TGCGCCAGCAGCTTGGAGGGACTCACAGCCTACAATGAGCAGTTCTTC. This sequence encodes CASSLEGLTAYNEQFF. The chain links TRBV5-1 to TRBJ2-1, with a possible D match to TRBD2 (6 bases). Trimming shortened V by 0 bases and J by 2 bases, and 12 bases separated the two germline ends. CDR3 length: 16 amino acids. Germline V CDR1 and CDR2: SGHRS, YFSETQ. The full variable domain, rest sourced from reference TRBV5-1 and TRBJ2-1, is KAGVTQTPRYLIKTRGQQVTLSCSPISGHRSVSWYQQTPGQGLQFLFEYFSETQRNKGNFPGRFSGRQFSNSRSEMNVSTLELGDSALYLCASSLEGLTAYNEQFFGPGTRLTVL.

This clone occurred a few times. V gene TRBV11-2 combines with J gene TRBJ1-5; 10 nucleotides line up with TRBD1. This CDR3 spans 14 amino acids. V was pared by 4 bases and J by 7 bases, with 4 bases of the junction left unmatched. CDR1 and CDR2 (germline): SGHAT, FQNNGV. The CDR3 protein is CASSSTGGEQPQHF. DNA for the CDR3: TGTGCCAGCAGCTCGACAGGGGGCGAACAGCCCCAGCATTTT.

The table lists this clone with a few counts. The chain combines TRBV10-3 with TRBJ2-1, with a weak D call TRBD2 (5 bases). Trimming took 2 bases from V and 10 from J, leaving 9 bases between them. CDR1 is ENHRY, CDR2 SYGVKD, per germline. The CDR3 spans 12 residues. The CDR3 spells CAISERLAEQFF. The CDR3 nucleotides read TGTGCCATCAGTGAGAGGTTAGCGGAGCAGTTCTTC.

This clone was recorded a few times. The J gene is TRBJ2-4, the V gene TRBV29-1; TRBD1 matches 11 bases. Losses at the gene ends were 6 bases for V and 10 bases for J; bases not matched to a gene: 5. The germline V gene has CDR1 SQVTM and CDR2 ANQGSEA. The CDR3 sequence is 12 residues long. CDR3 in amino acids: CSVEGQGEIQYF. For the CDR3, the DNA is TGCAGCGTAGAGGGACAGGGGGAAATTCAGTACTTC.

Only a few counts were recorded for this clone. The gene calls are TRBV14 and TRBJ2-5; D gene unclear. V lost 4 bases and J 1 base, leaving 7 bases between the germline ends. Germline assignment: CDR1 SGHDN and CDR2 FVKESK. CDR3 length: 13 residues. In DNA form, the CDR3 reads TGTGCCAGCAGCCTATATATCCAAGAGACCCAGTACTTC. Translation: CASSLYIQETQYF.

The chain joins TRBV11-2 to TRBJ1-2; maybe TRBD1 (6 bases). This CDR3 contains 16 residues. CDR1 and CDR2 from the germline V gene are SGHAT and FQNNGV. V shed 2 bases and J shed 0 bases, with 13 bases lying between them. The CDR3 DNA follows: TGTGCCAGCAGCTTATTTGGGGGGGCGACTAACTATGGCTACACCTTC. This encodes CASSLFGGATNYGYTF.

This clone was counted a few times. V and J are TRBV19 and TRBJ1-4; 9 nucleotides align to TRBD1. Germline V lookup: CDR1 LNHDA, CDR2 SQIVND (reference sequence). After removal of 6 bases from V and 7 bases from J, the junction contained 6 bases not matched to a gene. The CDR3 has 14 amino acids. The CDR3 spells CASRQTGGIEKLFF. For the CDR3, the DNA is TGTGCCAGTAGGCAGACAGGGGGGATTGAAAAACTGTTTTTT.

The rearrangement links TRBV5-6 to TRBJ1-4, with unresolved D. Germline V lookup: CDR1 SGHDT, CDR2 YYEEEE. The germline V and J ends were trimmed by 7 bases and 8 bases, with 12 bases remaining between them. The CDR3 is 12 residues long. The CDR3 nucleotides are TGTGCCAGCGGGGAGTCGAAAGAAAAACTGTTTTTT. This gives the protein CASGESKEKLFF.

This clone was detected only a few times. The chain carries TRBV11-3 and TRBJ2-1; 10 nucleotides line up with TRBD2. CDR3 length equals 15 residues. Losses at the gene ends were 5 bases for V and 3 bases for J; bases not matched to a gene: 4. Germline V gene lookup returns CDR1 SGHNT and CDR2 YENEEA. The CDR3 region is CASSPRTSGYNEQFF. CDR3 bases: TGTGCCAGCAGCCCAAGGACTAGCGGCTACAATGAGCAGTTCTTC.

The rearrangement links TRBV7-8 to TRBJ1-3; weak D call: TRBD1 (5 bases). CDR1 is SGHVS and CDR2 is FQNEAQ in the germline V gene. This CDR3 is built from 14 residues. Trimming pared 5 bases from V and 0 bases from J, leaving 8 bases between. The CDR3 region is CASSPTVSGNTIYF. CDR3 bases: TGTGCCAGCAGCCCGACAGTCTCTGGAAACACCATATATTTT.

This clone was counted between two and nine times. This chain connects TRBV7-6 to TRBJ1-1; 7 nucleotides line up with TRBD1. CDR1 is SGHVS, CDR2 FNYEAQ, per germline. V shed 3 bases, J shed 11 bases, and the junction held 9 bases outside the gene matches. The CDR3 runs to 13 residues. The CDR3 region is CASSLSLTGRAFF. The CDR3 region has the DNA TGTGCCAGCAGCTTGAGTCTGACAGGGAGGGCTTTCTTT. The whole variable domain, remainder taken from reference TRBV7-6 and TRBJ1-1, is GAGVSQSPRYKVTKRGQDVALRCDPISGHVSLYWYRQALGQGPEFLTYFNYEAQQDKSGLPNDRFSAERPEGSISTLTIQRTEQRDSAMYRCASSLSLTGRAFFGQGTRLTVV.